The source of this TCR beta chain is a study of blood T cells in healthy people across ages. The study's findings and limits: Naive T cell percentage by flow cytometry tracked strongly with beta diversity.

The authors isolated at least 6.5 million PBMCs per sample. The authors ran a second PCR of 7 to 11 cycles using a sample-barcoded 5' primer and a J-beta primer mix. TCRdb itself ran the 5' RACE reads through MiXCR, one entry per CDR3 protein. Among around 320,000 distinct CDR3 sequences listed, roughly 27% were seen once. With 5 bases clipped from V and 5 bases from J, the junction kept 9 bases outside the gene matches. Germline CDR1 SGHDT, CDR2 YYEEEE. This CDR3 has 14 amino acids. Concerning this clonotype itself: The antigen is unknown.

The gene calls are TRBV5-6 and TRBJ2-5, with 7 bases identical to TRBD2. Material for sequencing was blood. The sequence was obtained from a woman in her sixties or seventies in good health. CDR3 nucleotide sequence: TGTGCCAGCAGAAGGGAGGGGCTAGGGGAGACCCAGTACTTC. Protein sequence: CASRREGLGETQYF.